A single sample gave rise to the 23 T cell receptor beta chains below, sequenced in a study of metastatic and nonmetastatic thyroid tumors. Each patient came to thyroid surgery without any prior treatment (of any kind). TCRdb re-called the PCR reads with MiXCR. The data contain some 20,000 clones, 24% of them singletons. The source material was tumor tissue. These receptors were collected from a female donor with papillary thyroid cancer or a benign thyroid nodule (not recorded which). Some clones in this sample may be carry-over from other donors' samples.

By frequency in the sample, this clone is medium-sized. V gene TRBV28 combines with J gene TRBJ2-7; D is unclear. V shed 1 base and J shed 2 bases, with 18 bases lying between them. This CDR3 has 17 amino acids. Per the germline V gene, CDR1 is MDHEN and CDR2 is SYDVKM. The CDR3 sequence: CASSLLLSMRPTYEQYF. In DNA form, the CDR3 reads TGTGCCAGCAGTTTATTATTATCTATGCGGCCCACCTACGAGCAGTACTTC.

The table lists this clone with many counts. The rearrangement uses TRBV28 and TRBJ2-3; D tentatively fits TRBD1 or TRBD2 (5 bases each). Looked up from germline, CDR1 is MDHEN and CDR2 is SYDVKM. V dropped 5 bases and J dropped 2 bases, with 14 bases sitting between them. CDR3 length: 15 amino acids. The CDR3 spells CASSQAGAPTDTQYF. The CDR3 DNA follows: TGTGCCAGCAGTCAAGCCGGGGCCCCCACAGATACGCAGTATTTT.

The chain combines TRBV30 with TRBJ2-3; 7 bases match TRBD2. This CDR3 has 13 amino acids. The germline V gene encodes CDR1 GTSNPN and CDR2 SVGIG (reference sequence). The ends lost 8 bases at V and 2 bases at J; junction bases unmatched: 7. CDR3 nucleotides: TGTGCCCGGAAGACTAGCTCCACAGATACGCAGTATTTT. It codes for CARKTSSTDTQYF.

This clone appeared many times. The V call is TRBV25-1, the J call TRBJ1-4; no clear D. V was shortened by 0 bases and J by 9 bases, with 8 bases between the two germline ends. The CDR3 contains 13 residues. Germline values: CDR1 MGHDK, CDR2 SYGVNS. The CDR3: CASSEYEAQKLFF. The CDR3 nucleotides read TGTGCCAGCAGTGAATATGAAGCCCAAAAACTGTTTTTT. The full variable domain, completed using reference TRBV25-1 and TRBJ1-4, is EADIYQTPRYLVIGTGKKITLECSQTMGHDKMYWYQQDPGMELHLIHYSYGVNSTEKGDLSSESTVSRIRTEHFPLTLESARPSHTSQYLCASSEYEAQKLFFGSGTQLSVL.

This chain joins TRBV5-4 and TRBJ1-2; D uncertain. Between the trimmed V and J ends, which lost 6 bases and 4 bases, there was a span of 16 bases. Germline CDR1 is SGHNT and CDR2 is YYREEE (reference sequence). This CDR3 has 14 amino acids. The CDR3 here is CASISGWGSYGYTF. The CDR3 DNA reads TGTGCCAGCATTTCAGGCTGGGGTAGCTATGGCTACACCTTC.

The chain links TRBV20-1 to TRBJ2-2; TRBD2 matches at 11 bases. This CDR3 has 15 residues. The germline V gene has CDR1 DFQATT and CDR2 SNEGSKA (reference sequence). The junction had 9 bases not matched to a gene; V was cut back by 1 base and J by 11 bases. The DNA for the CDR3 is TGCAGTGCTAGAGCCTGTACTAGCGGGAGCGGTGAGCTGTTTTTT. This codes for CSARACTSGSGELFF.

By sample share, this clone is medium-sized (0.01 to 0.1%). CDR3 nucleotides: TGTGCCTGGAGTAGGTTCGCATCCAGTGGCTACACCTTC. Translation gives CAWSRFASSGYTF. This chain joins TRBV30 and TRBJ1-2; D is uncertain. CDR3 length: 13 residues. Per the germline V gene, CDR1 is GTSNPN and CDR2 is SVGIG (reference sequence). Deletions cut 2 bases from V and 7 bases from J, with 14 bases between.

Note on this clone: At one end the junction does not follow the germline gene, possibly because of a read error. The chain couples TRBV6-2 or TRBV6-3 to TRBJ1-2; no firm D call. The CDR3 length is 14 residues. Germline loops: CDR1 MNHEY, CDR2 SVGEGT. CDR3 loop: CASSYGEGFYGYTF. CDR3 DNA sequence: TGTGCCAGCAGTTACGGCGAGGGATTCTATGGCTACACATTC.

To note about this clone: This same CDR3 is encoded by further DNA sequences in the sample. V usage is TRBV20-1 and J usage is TRBJ2-7; D might be TRBD2 (6 bases). CDR3 size: 15 residues. The V end was cut by 0 bases, the J end by 7 bases, with 19 bases between. CDR1 and CDR2 (germline): DFQATT, SNEGSKA (reference sequence). The CDR3: CSARDTGGTAGEQYF. CDR3 bases: TGCAGTGCTAGAGACACCGGAGGGACGGCGGGTGAGCAGTACTTC.

A few counts support this clone. The chain has TRBV28 and TRBJ1-1; D is undetermined. Trimming removed 0 bases at V and 5 bases at J, with 16 bases between. The CDR3 runs 16 residues. Germline CDR1 and CDR2: MDHEN and SYDVKM. The chain's CDR3 is CASSLWGNSAETEAFF. CDR3 in DNA: TGTGCCAGCAGTTTATGGGGGAACAGCGCGGAGACTGAAGCTTTCTTT.

The gene calls are TRBV30 and TRBJ1-3, with a tentative D call TRBD1 (5 bases). The CDR3 is 14 amino acids. Germline CDR1 GTSNPN, CDR2 SVGIG (reference sequence). V was clipped by 1 base and J by 2 bases, with 9 bases between them. The CDR3 loop is CAWSGGDTGNTIYF. CDR3 sequence (DNA): TGTGCCTGGAGTGGGGGGGATACTGGAAACACCATATATTTT.

This clone was seen at least ten times. The CDR3 loop is CASSEERDGAKNIQYF. CDR3 nucleotide sequence: TGTGCCAGCAGTGAGGAGCGGGATGGGGCCAAAAACATTCAGTACTTC. This chain connects TRBV2 to TRBJ2-4; 7 bases match TRBD2. V was clipped by 3 bases and J by 1 base; unmatched bases: 6. The CDR3 covers 16 residues. Looked up from germline, CDR1 is SNHLY and CDR2 is FYNNEI.

There are many counts of this clone. The V and J genes are TRBV30 and TRBJ2-3; D remains ambiguous. There are 15 residues in the CDR3. Trimming took 2 bases from V and 0 from J, leaving 12 bases between them. Germline V gene data show CDR1 as GTSNPN and CDR2 as SVGIG (reference sequence). The CDR3 coding sequence is TGTGCCTGGAGTTTAATGTTGATTAGCACAGATACGCAGTATTTT. It translates to CAWSLMLISTDTQYF.

Details on this clone: The same CDR3 can be traced to other DNA sequences in this sample. V gene TRBV5-1 combines with J gene TRBJ2-7; 9 bases match TRBD2. Per the germline V gene, CDR1 is SGHRS and CDR2 is YFSETQ. Losses at the gene ends were 4 bases for V and 4 bases for J; bases not matched to a gene: 6. The CDR3 consists of 14 residues. The CDR3 protein is CASSKGLAGYEQYF. The CDR3 coding sequence is TGCGCCAGCAGCAAGGGACTAGCTGGGTACGAGCAGTACTTC. The whole variable domain, filled in from reference TRBV5-1 and TRBJ2-7, reads KAGVTQTPRYLIKTRGQQVTLSCSPISGHRSVSWYQQTPGQGLQFLFEYFSETQRNKGNFPGRFSGRQFSNSRSEMNVSTLELGDSALYLCASSKGLAGYEQYFGPGTRLTVT.

V gene TRBV6-1 combines with J gene TRBJ1-2; maybe TRBD1 (6 bases). The germline CDR1 and CDR2 sequences are MNHNS and SASEGT. The CDR3 loop spans 14 amino acids. V was cut by 5 bases and J by 6 bases, with 16 bases left in between. The CDR3 DNA reads as TGTGCCAGCAGTAAAATGGGCAGGGGAAATGGCTACACCTTC. This translates into CASSKMGRGNGYTF.

This clone has a handful of counts. The chain is built from TRBV6-2 or TRBV6-3 and TRBJ1-5; a weak D match, TRBD1 (5 bases). The CDR3 consists of 17 residues. CDR1 and CDR2 (germline): MNHEY, SVGEGT. With 6 bases removed from V and 3 bases from J, the gap between germline ends came to 21 bases. The CDR3, as DNA: TGTGCCAGCAGCCCTCCAGGCGGGGCGCGGGACAATCAGCCCCAGCATTTT. As protein: CASSPPGGARDNQPQHF.

Details on this clone: A much bigger clone sits one base away, suggesting this may be a read error. This sample includes further DNA sequences coding for the same CDR3. This chain uses TRBV20-1 with TRBJ2-1; 9 nucleotides line up with TRBD2. Germline V CDR1 and CDR2: DFQATT, SNEGSKA (reference sequence). This CDR3 is built from 16 residues. The DNA of the CDR3 is TGCAGCCTCGAGGGGTCTAGCGGGGATCGCCGAAATGAGCAGTTCTTC. It codes for CSLEGSSGDRRNEQFF.

This clone was seen repeatedly, ten times or more. Written as DNA, the CDR3 is TGTGCCAGTAGTATAGATTTGTGGCAAGCGAACTATGGCTACACCTTC. This gives the protein CASSIDLWQANYGYTF. The chain employs TRBV19 and TRBJ1-2; D is undetermined. Germline CDR1 reads LNHDA; CDR2 reads SQIVND (reference sequence). The V end was cut by 0 bases, the J end by 2 bases, with 13 bases between. The CDR3 spans 16 residues.

This clone was detected only once. This chain links TRBV20-1 with TRBJ2-5; 10 bases line up with TRBD2. The CDR3 loop spans 18 amino acids. Per the germline V gene, CDR1 is DFQATT and CDR2 is SNEGSKA (reference sequence). Trimming at V came to 6 bases and at J to 7 bases, leaving 23 bases not matched to a gene. CDR3 sequence (DNA): TGCAGTGCCGGGACTAGCGTGGGTCTAGAGTCGCGAAGGGGGACCCAGTACTTC. Amino acids: CSAGTSVGLESRRGTQYF.

The J gene is TRBJ2-1, the V gene TRBV7-8; D might be TRBD1 or TRBD2, each matching 5 bases. This CDR3 has 16 residues. The germline V gene has CDR1 SGHVS and CDR2 FQNEAQ. Trimming removed 1 base from V and 2 bases from J, with 12 bases in between. CDR3 nucleotides: TGTGCCAGCAGCTTAGGGGGCGACTACACCTACAATGAGCAGTTCTTC. Translated, it gives CASSLGGDYTYNEQFF.

In its sample, this clone was seen a few times. One end of the junction varies from germline; a read error may be responsible. The chain combines TRBV27 with TRBJ1-1, with D uncertain. Per germline, CDR1 MNHEY and CDR2 SMNVEV (reference sequence). The CDR3 contains 13 residues. In DNA form, the CDR3 reads TGTGCCAGCAGTTTATCTGGGAACGCTGAAGCTTTCTTT. Encoded protein: CASSLSGNAEAFF.

The sample holds many counts of this clone. Just one base apart from a much larger clone, this may be a read error. This specimen includes other DNA sequences encoding the same CDR3. This sequence joins TRBV11-2 and TRBJ2-3; 7 positions agree with TRBD2. The CDR3 spans 13 residues. Germline CDR1 reads SGHAT; CDR2 reads FQNNGV. This CDR3 is CASSLGLADTQYF. In DNA, the CDR3 is TGTGCCAGCAGCTTAGGACTAGCAGATACGCAGTATTTC.

Turning to this clone: Germline and junction disagree at one end, which may indicate a read error. This chain connects TRBV28 to TRBJ1-6; possible D gene TRBD1, 6 bases. Germline loops: CDR1 MDHEN, CDR2 SYDVKM. The CDR3 consists of 15 residues. CDR3 amino acids: CASNPRGLYNSPRHF. CDR3 in DNA: TGTGCCAGCAATCCCCGGGGGCTATATAATTCACCCCGCCACTTT.